The 26 T cell receptor beta chains below were found in one sample sequenced in a study of blood T cell repertoires in COVID-19 (dated by TCRdb to 2020 to 2022). Library preparation used the immunoSEQ multiplex PCR assay. TCRdb stores this immuneACCESS table with in-frame sequences only. Part of the clones is absent; in the studies checked, under half of the shortfall reflects unresolved V genes, and no reason is known for the rest. Present in this sample are 25,000 to 30,000 clones, 84% of which were seen just once. Together, the top ten hold about 15% of the sample. The sequencing input was peripheral blood. All receptors come from a man in his sixties or seventies with active COVID-19.

The chain links TRBV19 to TRBJ2-7, with a weak D call TRBD1 (6 bases). The CDR3 loop spans 14 amino acids. V was trimmed by 6 bases and J by 3 bases, leaving 15 bases between them. The germline V gene has CDR1 LNHDA and CDR2 SQIVND (reference sequence). The CDR3 bases are TGTGCCAGTAGCACCTCAGGGGTCATCTACGAGCAGTACTTC. As protein: CASSTSGVIYEQYF.

The chain has TRBV6-5 and TRBJ2-7, with D unresolved. V lost 4 bases to trimming and J lost 7 bases, with 8 bases between them. The length of the CDR3 is 11 residues. Germline V CDR1 and CDR2: MNHEY, SVGAGI. The CDR3 spells CASSSPEEQYF. CDR3 nucleotides: TGTGCCAGCAGTTCCCCGGAGGAGCAGTACTTC.

With respect to this clone: This CDR3 fails to terminate in the conserved phenylalanine or tryptophan, so it likely reflects a read error. This rearrangement joins TRBV4-2 to TRBJ2-7; TRBD2 might be the D (5 bases). Germline CDR1 LGHNA, CDR2 YNFKEQ. The CDR3 covers 15 residues. The CDR3 is CASSRETGSSYEQYL. The CDR3 nucleotides are TGTGCTAGCAGCCGAGAGACGGGGAGCTCCTACGAGCAGTACCTC.

The chain has TRBV4-2 and TRBJ2-5; D might be TRBD2 (7 bases). V shed 0 bases and J shed 5 bases, with 13 bases lying between them. Germline V gene lookup returns CDR1 LGHNA and CDR2 YNFKEQ. The CDR3 contains 15 residues. The CDR3 here is CASSQDDGGPETQYF. Here the CDR3 DNA reads TGTGCCAGCAGCCAAGACGACGGGGGGCCGGAGACCCAGTACTTC.

V and J are TRBV19 and TRBJ1-6, with TRBD1 matching over 8 bases. Germline values: CDR1 LNHDA, CDR2 SQIVND (reference sequence). The CDR3 extends over 13 amino acids. V lost 8 bases and J lost 8; bases outside the gene matches: 5. CDR3 loop: CASRTGLYSPLHF. CDR3 sequence (DNA): TGTGCCAGTCGGACAGGGTTATATTCACCCCTCCACTTT.

The chain recombines TRBV28 with TRBJ2-7; TRBD1 matches at 10 bases. V was pared by 6 bases and J by 3 bases, with 17 bases of the junction left unmatched. Germline CDR1 reads MDHEN; CDR2 reads SYDVKM. This CDR3 contains 18 residues. In nucleotides, the CDR3 is TGTGCCAGCAGCCCCGGGACAGGGGTCACTGGCCCCTTCTACGAGCAGTACTTC. Protein: CASSPGTGVTGPFYEQYF.

This clone was seen only once. The chain is built from TRBV27 and TRBJ1-1; TRBD1 matches at 9 bases. The CDR3 runs 17 residues. With V trimmed by 5 bases and J by 0 bases, 10 bases remained unmatched. Germline CDR1 reads MNHEY; CDR2 reads SMNVEV (reference sequence). The DNA for the CDR3 is TGTGCCAGCAGTCCCTTAACCGGGACAGGGTTGAACACTGAAGCTTTCTTT. It encodes CASSPLTGTGLNTEAFF.

The V gene is TRBV11-3, the J gene TRBJ1-4; D unresolved. CDR1 SGHNT and CDR2 YENEEA come from the germline V gene. Trimming cost V 1 base and J 3 bases, with 9 bases left between them. The CDR3 contains 15 residues. CDR3 in DNA: TGTGCCAGCAGCTTAGGCCGGGTTTCTAATGAAAAACTGTTTTTT. Protein sequence: CASSLGRVSNEKLFF.

The rearrangement links TRBV5-1 to TRBJ2-1, with 12 nucleotides matching TRBD2. The V gene's germline CDR1 is SGHRS and CDR2 YFSETQ. Germline trimming cut 3 bases from V and 3 bases from J; bases unmatched to any gene: 1. The CDR3 is made up of 15 amino acids. As DNA, the CDR3 is TGCGCCAGCAGCTGGACTAGCGGGGACTACAATGAGCAGTTCTTC. This sequence encodes CASSWTSGDYNEQFF.

The chain combines TRBV7-8 with TRBJ2-7; 9 nucleotides line up with TRBD1. The CDR3 runs 15 residues. V shed 5 bases and J 3 bases; nucleotides not matched to a gene: 8. Per the germline V gene, CDR1 is SGHVS and CDR2 is FQNEAQ. The CDR3 bases are TGTGCCAGCAGCGTGGACAGGGGACAAGTCTACGAGCAGTACTTC. Protein: CASSVDRGQVYEQYF.

In the case of this clone: At one of its ends the junction is not consistent with the germline gene, which may arise from a read error. The V call is TRBV28, the J call TRBJ2-4; 7 bases are a match to TRBD1. Germline V gene sequence: CDR1 MDHEN, CDR2 SYDVKM. This CDR3 region has 12 residues. In DNA form, the CDR3 reads TGTGCCAGCAGTTGGGGGACAGAACAGCACCACTTC. Protein product: CASSWGTEQHHF.

In this sample, this clone turned up a few times. V gene TRBV6-6 combines with J gene TRBJ2-7; possible D gene TRBD1, 6 bases. The germline V gene encodes CDR1 MNHNY and CDR2 SVGAGI (reference sequence). The V and J ends lost 2 bases and 0 bases respectively, with 14 bases between them. The CDR3 has 16 amino acids. The DNA of the CDR3 is TGTGCCAGCAGTTACCGAAACAGGGCAAGCTCCTACGAGCAGTACTTC. This sequence encodes CASSYRNRASSYEQYF.

CDR3 in amino acids: CASSRDRGGPLHF. The DNA for the CDR3 is TGTGCCAGCAGTCGCGACCGGGGTGGGCCCCTCCACTTT. This chain connects TRBV6-5 to TRBJ1-6; D unclear. The CDR3 has 13 amino acids. The V and J ends lost 5 bases and 13 bases respectively, with 15 bases between them. Germline CDR1 MNHEY, CDR2 SVGAGI.

This clone is a singleton in its sample. This chain uses TRBV7-2 with TRBJ1-5; a weak D match, TRBD1 (6 bases). Per the germline V gene, CDR1 is SGHTA and CDR2 is FQGNSA. This CDR3 has 15 amino acids. Trimming left V 3 bases short and J 6 bases short, with 15 bases between. DNA of the CDR3: TGTGCCAGCAGCTTCAGGGCAGGGGATGGTCAGCCCCAGCATTTT. Translation gives CASSFRAGDGQPQHF.

This clone was seen once. V usage is TRBV12-3 or TRBV12-4 and J usage is TRBJ1-1; D is unclear. Trimming pared 4 bases from V and 3 bases from J, leaving 3 bases between. This CDR3 is 11 amino acids long. The CDR3 DNA reads TGTGCCAGCAGTTCGGACACTGAAGCTTTCTTT. As protein: CASSSDTEAFF.

This chain joins TRBV12-5 and TRBJ2-1, with D maybe TRBD1 (6 bases). The CDR3 consists of 15 residues. The V gene's germline CDR1 is LGHNT and CDR2 FRNRAP. The germline V and J ends were trimmed by 7 bases and 3 bases, with 16 bases remaining between them. CDR3 loop: CASDPAQGGYNEQFF. The CDR3 DNA sequence: TGTGCTAGTGACCCGGCCCAAGGGGGCTACAATGAGCAGTTCTTC.

The chain links TRBV9 to TRBJ1-4; 8 nucleotides line up with TRBD1. V lost 4 bases, J lost 8 bases, and 13 bases stayed unmatched. CDR1 is SGDLS and CDR2 is YYNGEE in the germline V gene. This CDR3 comprises 16 residues. The CDR3 DNA reads as TGTGCCAGCAGCATAAGATCCGGGACAGGAGGGGAAAAACTGTTTTTT. This gives the protein CASSIRSGTGGEKLFF. The complete variable domain, with remaining parts taken from reference TRBV9 and TRBJ1-4, reads DSGVTQTPKHLITATGQRVTLRCSPRSGDLSVYWYQQSLDQGLQFLIQYYNGEERAKGNILERFSAQQFPDLHSELNLSSLELGDSALYFCASSIRSGTGGEKLFFGSGTQLSVL.

CDR3 amino acids: CASSPPAGLGYTF. The DNA of the CDR3 is TGTGCCAGCTCACCCCCGGCGGGTCTGGGCTACACCTTC. The chain joins TRBV18 to TRBJ1-2, with D uncertain. Trimming took off 3 bases at V and 8 bases at J, with 13 bases between the two ends. This CDR3 is built from 13 residues. Germline lookup yields CDR1 KGHSH and CDR2 LQKENI.

V usage is TRBV4-3 and J usage is TRBJ2-7, with 9 bases identical to TRBD1. This CDR3 is built from 15 residues. V gave up 4 bases and J gave up 6 bases; unmatched junction bases: 10. Germline V gives CDR1 LGHNA, CDR2 YSLEER. CDR3 in amino acids: CASSPNLGQGSEQYF. The CDR3 region has the DNA TGCGCCAGCAGCCCAAACCTGGGACAGGGCTCCGAGCAGTACTTC.

The rearrangement joins TRBV2 to TRBJ2-7; 7 positions agree with TRBD1. This CDR3 has 13 residues. V lost 10 bases, J lost 3 bases, and 9 bases stayed unmatched. Germline CDR1 reads SNHLY; CDR2 reads FYNNEI. The CDR3 coding sequence is TGTGCCACCTCTCGGGGACAGAACTACGAGCAGTACTTC. Translating gives CATSRGQNYEQYF.

The chain joins TRBV6-2 or TRBV6-3 to TRBJ2-2, with TRBD1 matching 9 bases. The CDR3 length is 16 residues. Losses at the gene ends were 5 bases for V and 6 bases for J; bases not matched to a gene: 10. Germline V CDR1 and CDR2: MNHEY, SVGEGT. CDR3 bases: TGTGCCAGCAGTCGTACAGGGGGCGGCGGGGCCGGGGAGCTGTTTTTT. Its protein is CASSRTGGGGAGELFF.

This clone has more than one count but fewer than ten. The rearrangement joins TRBV5-1 to TRBJ1-2; 9 bases are shared with TRBD1. From germline, CDR1 is SGHRS and CDR2 YFSETQ. After removal of 1 base from V and 4 bases from J, the junction contained 8 bases not matched to a gene. The CDR3 has 16 residues. CDR3 bases: TGCGCCAGCAGCTTGCTGCGGACAGGGGACACCTATGGCTACACCTTC. Translating it yields CASSLLRTGDTYGYTF.

The CDR3 bases are TGTGCCAGTAGTATTTCTGGACTAGCGGGGGCCTACGAGCAGTACTTC. It translates to CASSISGLAGAYEQYF. The V gene is TRBV19, the J gene TRBJ2-7; 13 bases match TRBD2. Looked up from germline, CDR1 is LNHDA and CDR2 is SQIVND (reference sequence). CDR3 length: 16 residues. Germline trimming cut 3 bases from V and 2 bases from J; bases unmatched to any gene: 4.

This clone has just one count. The J gene is TRBJ1-5, the V gene TRBV3-1 (or the pseudogene TRBV3-2), with TRBD1 as a possible D gene (5 bases). The CDR3 is 15 residues long. V was cut by 4 bases and J by 2 bases, with 12 bases left in between. The germline V gene has CDR1 LGHDT and CDR2 YNNKEL (reference sequence). Here the CDR3 reads CASSRGGFGNQPQHF. The CDR3 DNA is TGTGCCAGCAGCCGTGGGGGGTTCGGCAATCAGCCCCAGCATTTT.

This clone has only a few counts. The chain is built from TRBV4-3 and TRBJ2-3; 9 bases match TRBD2. Per germline, CDR1 LGHNA and CDR2 YSLEER. The length of the CDR3 is 20 residues. J was trimmed by 2 bases and V by 0 bases; bases with no gene match: 15. The CDR3 coding sequence is TGCGCCAGCAGCCAAGATCGGGGTAGCGGGGGAGCTAGTTACACAGATACGCAGTATTTT. Residues: CASSQDRGSGGASYTDTQYF.

The rearrangement links TRBV2 to TRBJ1-1, with 7 bases fitting TRBD1. The CDR3 totals 16 residues. CDR1 and CDR2 from the germline V gene are SNHLY and FYNNEI. The J segment lost 0 bases and the V segment lost 7 bases, leaving 11 bases of the junction unmatched. CDR3 sequence: CASTPRDSLLNTEAFF. The CDR3, as DNA: TGTGCCAGCACCCCAAGGGACAGCCTACTGAACACTGAAGCTTTCTTT.